This T cell receptor (beta chain) originates from a study of molecular identifiers for immune sequencing clone quantification. Study-wide results and limits: The study found clones above 20 RNA copies held over 98% of effector molecules and under 1% in naive cells.

Naive CD8 T cell sorting was performed on the CD8+CD4-CCR7+CD45RA+ phenotype. This clonotype has a count of ten or more. Its antigen is not known. Generation of bulk TCR libraries relied on previously described methods and listed TCR primers. TCRdb processed the PCR reads anew with MiXCR; each CDR3 protein has one entry. The data hold some 580,000 distinct CDR3 sequences, with about 25% observed a single time. The sample consisted of naive CD8+ T cells from blood, with Jurkat cell RNA spiked in. Documented subset: FACS-sorted CD8+CD4-CCR7+CD45RA+ naive T cells. The receptor's source is a human donor in good health. Some libraries in this study had Jurkat cell RNA spiked in.

CDR3 sequence reads: CASRVQGFTGELFF. CDR3 nucleotide sequence: TGTGCCAGCAGGGTACAGGGGTTCACCGGGGAGCTGTTTTTT. V and J are TRBV6-6 and TRBJ2-2; 7 nucleotides agree with TRBD1. From germline, CDR1 is MNHNY and CDR2 SVGAGI (reference sequence). The ends lost 6 bases at V and 4 bases at J; junction bases unmatched: 5. This CDR3 spans 14 amino acids.